This T cell receptor (beta chain) was retrieved from a study of cytotoxic CD8 clonotypes in ibrutinib-treated CLL. In the study overall: Samples yielded averages of 255,043 productive templates and 94,000 or so productive rearrangements.

The J segment lost 6 bases and the V segment lost 4 bases, leaving 8 bases of the junction unmatched. The CDR3 covers 14 residues. CDR1 and CDR2 from the germline V gene are MNHNY and SVGAGI (reference sequence). Data came from immunoSEQ multiplex PCR; TCRdb stores just in-frame clones and leaves some out. The sample holds some 290,000 clones, roughly 79% seen once. The chain has TRBV6-6 and TRBJ2-7; 8 bases fit TRBD2. The source was PBMCs, collected before ibrutinib treatment. This clonotype was sampled from a human donor with chronic lymphocytic leukemia. The CDR3 protein is CASSSGTRPLEQYF. CDR3 in DNA: TGTGCCAGCAGTTCCGGGACTAGACCCCTCGAGCAGTACTTC.